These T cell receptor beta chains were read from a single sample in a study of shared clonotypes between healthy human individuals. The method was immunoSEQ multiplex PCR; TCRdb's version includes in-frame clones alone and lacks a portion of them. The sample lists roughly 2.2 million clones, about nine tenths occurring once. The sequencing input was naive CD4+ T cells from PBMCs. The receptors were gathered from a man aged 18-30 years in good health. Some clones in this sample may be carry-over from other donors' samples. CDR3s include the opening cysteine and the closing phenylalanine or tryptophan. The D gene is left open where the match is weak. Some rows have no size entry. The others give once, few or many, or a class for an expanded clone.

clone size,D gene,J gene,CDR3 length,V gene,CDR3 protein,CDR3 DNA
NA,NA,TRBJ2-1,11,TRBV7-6,CASRGEGEQFF,TGTGCCAGCAGGGGAGAGGGTGAGCAGTTCTTC
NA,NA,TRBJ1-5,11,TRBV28,CASSSGQPQHF,TGTGCCAGCAGTTCGGGTCAGCCCCAGCATTTT
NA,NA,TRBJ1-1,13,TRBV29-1,CSVELQLNTEAFF,TGCAGCGTTGAATTGCAATTAAACACTGAAGCTTTCTTT
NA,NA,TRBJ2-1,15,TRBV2,CASIRLAGSYNEQFF,TGTGCCAGCATTCGGCTAGCTGGCTCCTACAATGAGCAGTTCTTC
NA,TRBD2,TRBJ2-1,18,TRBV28,CASLGLAGDLSSYNEQFF,TGTGCCAGCTTAGGACTAGCGGGAGACCTGAGCTCCTACAATGAGCAGTTCTTC
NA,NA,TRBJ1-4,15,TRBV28,CASSLTMVTNEKLFF,TGTGCCAGCAGTCTCACCATGGTAACTAATGAAAAACTGTTTTTT
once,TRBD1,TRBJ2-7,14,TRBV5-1,CASSLQGASGEQYF,TGCGCCAGCAGCTTGCAGGGGGCCTCAGGCGAGCAGTACTTC
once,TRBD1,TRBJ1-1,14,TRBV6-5,CASSYNQGGTEAFF,TGTGCCAGCAGTTACAATCAGGGGGGAACTGAAGCTTTCTTT
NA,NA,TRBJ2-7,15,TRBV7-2,CASSLVRGTQYEQYF,TGTGCCAGCAGCTTAGTACGCGGGACTCAATACGAGCAGTACTTC
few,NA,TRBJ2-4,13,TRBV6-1,CAGQGLAKNIQYF,TGTGCCGGCCAGGGACTAGCCAAAAACATTCAGTACTTC
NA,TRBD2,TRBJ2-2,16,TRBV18,CASSPYQRGNTGELFF,TGTGCCAGCTCACCATACCAGCGGGGGAACACCGGGGAGCTGTTTTTT
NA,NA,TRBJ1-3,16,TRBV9,CASSGRGLLSGNTIYF,TGTGCCAGCAGCGGACGGGGTCTCCTCTCTGGAAACACCATATATTTT
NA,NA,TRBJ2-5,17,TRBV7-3,CASRITSKKASQETQYF,TGTGCCAGCAGGATCACCTCGAAGAAGGCATCACAAGAGACCCAGTACTTC
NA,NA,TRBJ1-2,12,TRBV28,CASTSRPDGYTF,TGTGCCAGCACCTCTCGGCCCGATGGCTACACCTTC
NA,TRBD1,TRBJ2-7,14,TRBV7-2,CASSPRAGDSEQYF,TGTGCCAGCAGCCCGCGGGCAGGGGACAGCGAGCAGTACTTC
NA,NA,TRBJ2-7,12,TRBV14,CASSQGKRTDPF,TGTGCCAGCAGCCAAGGTAAGCGGACGGACCCCTTC
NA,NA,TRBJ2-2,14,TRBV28,CASVSGENTGELFF,TGTGCCAGCGTTAGCGGAGAGAACACCGGGGAGCTGTTTTTT
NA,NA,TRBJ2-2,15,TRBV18,CASSPPSWNTGELFF,TGTGCCAGCTCACCACCCTCCTGGAACACCGGGGAGCTGTTTTTT
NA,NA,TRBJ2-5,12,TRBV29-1,CSVGLPQETQYF,TGCAGCGTGGGTCTACCTCAAGAGACCCAGTACTTC
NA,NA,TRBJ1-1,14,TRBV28,CASRGGSKNTEAFF,TGTGCCAGCAGGGGGGGCAGTAAGAACACTGAAGCTTTCTTT
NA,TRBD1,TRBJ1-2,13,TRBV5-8,CASRPGGDYGYTF,TGTGCCAGCAGACCAGGGGGGGACTATGGCTACACCTTC
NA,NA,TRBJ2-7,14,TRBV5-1,CASSFGGVSYEQYF,TGCGCCAGCAGCTTTGGGGGCGTTAGCTACGAGCAGTACTTC
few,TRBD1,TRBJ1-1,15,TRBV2,CASSQNRGTNTEAFF,TGTGCCAGCAGTCAAAACAGGGGGACGAACACTGAAGCTTTCTTT
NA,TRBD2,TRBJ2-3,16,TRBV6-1,CASSGGLAGATDTQYF,TGTGCCAGCAGTGGGGGGTTAGCGGGAGCAACAGATACGCAGTATTTT
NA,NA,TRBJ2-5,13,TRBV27,CASMSSYQETQYF,TGTGCCAGCATGTCCAGCTACCAAGAGACCCAGTACTTC
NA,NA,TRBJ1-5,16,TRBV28,CASSTGERYSNQPQHF,TGTGCCAGCAGTACCGGGGAGCGGTATAGCAATCAGCCCCAGCATTTT
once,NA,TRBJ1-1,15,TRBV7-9,CASSLGAPRNTEAFF,TGTGCCAGCAGCCTAGGGGCCCCCAGGAACACTGAAGCTTTCTTT
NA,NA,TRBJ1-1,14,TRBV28,CASTRHGKNTEAFF,TGTGCCAGCACCCGACACGGGAAGAACACTGAAGCTTTCTTT
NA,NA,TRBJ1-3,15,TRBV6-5,CASSYSTVGGNTIYF,TGTGCCAGCAGTTACTCAACGGTCGGGGGAAACACCATATATTTT
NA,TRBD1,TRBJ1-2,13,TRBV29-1,CSVDGTGDYGYTF,TGCAGCGTTGATGGGACAGGAGACTATGGCTACACCTTC
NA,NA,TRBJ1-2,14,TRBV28,CASSGTPKPYGYTF,TGTGCCAGCAGCGGGACGCCGAAACCCTATGGCTACACCTTC
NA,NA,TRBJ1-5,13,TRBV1,CTSSPQGFQPQHF,TGCACCAGCAGCCCACAGGGCTTTCAGCCCCAGCATTTT
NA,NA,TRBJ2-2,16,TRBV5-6,CASSLDRDPNTGELFF,TGTGCCAGCAGCTTAGATAGGGACCCGAACACCGGGGAGCTGTTTTTT
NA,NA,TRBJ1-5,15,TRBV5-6,CASSYRASSNQPQHF,TGTGCCAGCAGCTACCGGGCCTCAAGCAATCAGCCCCAGCATTTT
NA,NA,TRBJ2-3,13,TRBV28,CASRVGLTDTQYF,TGTGCCAGCAGGGTCGGGCTCACAGATACGCAGTATTTT
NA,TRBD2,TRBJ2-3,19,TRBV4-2,CASSQDPKSGPLARDTQYF,TGTGCCAGCAGCCAAGATCCGAAGTCGGGACCACTAGCGAGAGATACGCAGTATTTT
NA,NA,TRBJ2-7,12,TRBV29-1,CSVEGLSYEQYF,TGCAGCGTTGAAGGGCTTTCCTACGAGCAGTACTTC
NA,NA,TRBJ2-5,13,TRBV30,CAWSVGSQETQYF,TGTGCCTGGAGTGTTGGCAGCCAAGAGACCCAGTACTTC
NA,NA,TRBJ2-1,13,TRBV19,CASKARSYNEQFF,TGTGCCAGTAAGGCCCGCTCCTACAATGAGCAGTTCTTC
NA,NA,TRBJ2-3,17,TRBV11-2,CASSLDSAQVSTDTQYF,TGTGCCAGCAGCTTAGATTCGGCCCAGGTTAGCACAGATACGCAGTATTTT
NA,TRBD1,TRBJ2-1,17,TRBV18,CASSPNPGQGSINEQFF,TGTGCCAGCTCACCCAACCCAGGACAGGGCTCGATTAATGAGCAGTTCTTC
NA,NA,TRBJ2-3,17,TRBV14,CASSQGPGWGQRDTQYF,TGTGCCAGCAGCCAAGGGCCGGGATGGGGGCAGAGAGATACGCAGTATTTT
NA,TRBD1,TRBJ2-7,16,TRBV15,CATSSLPDRGRYEQYF,TGTGCCACCAGCAGCCTACCGGACAGGGGGCGTTACGAGCAGTACTTC
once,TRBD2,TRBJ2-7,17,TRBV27,CASSLLPGTSGTYEQYF,TGTGCCAGCAGTTTATTACCCGGGACTAGCGGGACCTACGAGCAGTACTTC
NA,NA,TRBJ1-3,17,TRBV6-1,CASSETGVGGSGNTIYF,TGTGCCAGCAGTGAAACTGGGGTCGGGGGTTCTGGAAACACCATATATTTT
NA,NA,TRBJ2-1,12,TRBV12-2,CASRLRVSEQFF,TGTGCAAGTCGCTTAAGGGTCAGTGAGCAGTTCTTC
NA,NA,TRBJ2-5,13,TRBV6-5,CASSRTEGETQYF,TGTGCCAGCAGCCGGACGGAGGGGGAGACCCAGTACTTC
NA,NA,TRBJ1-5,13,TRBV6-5,CASSTGTNQPQHF,TGTGCCAGCAGTACCGGGACCAATCAGCCCCAGCATTTT
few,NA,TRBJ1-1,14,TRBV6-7,CASIKQRRSTEAFF,TGTGCCAGCATTAAACAAAGACGGAGCACTGAAGCTTTCTTT
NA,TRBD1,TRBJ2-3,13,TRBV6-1,CASKGQMTDTQYF,TGTGCCAGCAAGGGACAGATGACAGATACGCAGTATTTT
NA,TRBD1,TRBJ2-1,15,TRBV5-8,CASSLGTVWNNEQFF,TGTGCCAGCAGCTTAGGGACAGTCTGGAACAATGAGCAGTTCTTC
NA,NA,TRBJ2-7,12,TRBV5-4,CASSLTSSEQYF,TGTGCCAGCAGCTTGACTAGTTCCGAGCAGTACTTC
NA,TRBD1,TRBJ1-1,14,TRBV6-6,CASSPPGGETEAFF,TGTGCCAGCAGCCCCCCAGGGGGCGAGACTGAAGCTTTCTTT
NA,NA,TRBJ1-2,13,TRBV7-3,CASSLRGGYGYTF,TGTGCCAGCAGCTTAAGGGGAGGGTACGGCTACACCTTC
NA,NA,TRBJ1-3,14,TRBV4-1,CASSPGGSLNTIYF,TGCGCCAGCAGCCCCGGGGGAAGCTTGAACACCATATATTTT
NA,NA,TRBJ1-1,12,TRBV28,CASSRLWAEAFF,TGTGCCAGCAGTCGTTTATGGGCTGAAGCTTTCTTT